Below are 13 T cell receptor beta chains sequenced from a single sample in a study of cytomegalovirus exposure and HLA in healthy donors. Primers for the PCR totalled 60 Vbeta and 13 Jbeta. The method was immunoSEQ multiplex PCR; TCRdb's version includes in-frame clones alone and lacks a portion of them. Among some 110,000 clones, about 60% were seen once, and the ten largest hold 2.2%. Sequencing was performed on PBMCs. The receptor set was obtained from a woman aged 30 to 39 in good health and CMV-seronegative.

The chain carries TRBV7-8 and TRBJ2-1, with a tentative D call TRBD1 (6 bases). Germline CDR1 is SGHVS and CDR2 is FQNEAQ. The CDR3 is 13 amino acids. Trimming stripped 5 bases from V and 6 bases from J, with 11 bases between. CDR3 in DNA: TGTGCCAGCAGCCCCCGGACAGCCAATGAGCAGTTCTTC. It translates to CASSPRTANEQFF. The whole variable domain, remainder taken from reference TRBV7-8 and TRBJ2-1, is GAGVSQSPRYKVAKRGQDVALRCDPISGHVSLFWYQQALGQGPEFLTYFQNEAQLDKSGLPSDRFFAERPEGSVSTLKIQRTQQEDSAVYLCASSPRTANEQFFGPGTRLTVL.

This clone was seen more than once but under ten times. J is TRBJ1-5 and V is TRBV19; 9 nucleotides align to TRBD1. V lost 4 bases and J lost 4; bases outside the gene matches: 8. This CDR3 comprises 16 residues. Germline V lookup: CDR1 LNHDA, CDR2 SQIVND (reference sequence). The CDR3 loop is CASSKPGQGRNQPQHF. The CDR3 nucleotides read TGTGCCAGTAGTAAACCGGGACAGGGAAGAAATCAGCCCCAGCATTTT.

This clone was observed a handful of times. The chain carries TRBV6-5 and TRBJ2-1; TRBD1 aligns across 8 bases. The CDR3 totals 11 residues. Germline loops: CDR1 MNHEY, CDR2 SVGAGI. V shed 7 bases, J shed 9 bases, and the junction held 2 bases outside the gene matches. The CDR3 region is CASNRGAEQFF. DNA of the CDR3: TGTGCCAGCAACAGGGGGGCTGAGCAGTTCTTC.

J is TRBJ1-1 and V is TRBV19; a weak D match, TRBD1 (6 bases). There are 13 residues in the CDR3. V lost 7 bases, J lost 1 base, and 10 bases lay in between. Germline V lookup: CDR1 LNHDA, CDR2 SQIVND (reference sequence). CDR3 DNA sequence: TGTGCCAGTACCTTGACAGGGAACACTGAAGCTTTCTTT. Translation gives CASTLTGNTEAFF.

The V call is TRBV28, the J call TRBJ1-1, with 7 bases identical to TRBD1. Germline values: CDR1 MDHEN, CDR2 SYDVKM. The V gene end was trimmed by 5 bases and the J gene end by 5 bases; junction bases not matched to a gene: 8. The CDR3 is 14 residues long. In DNA form, the CDR3 reads TGTGCCAGCAGTGCGTTAGGGGGCGGTACTGAAGCTTTCTTT. Translating gives CASSALGGGTEAFF.

Note on this clone: The missing conserved phenylalanine or tryptophan at the end of this CDR3 makes a read error likely. The chain employs TRBV6-1 and TRBJ1-2; 12 bases are a match to TRBD1. V shed 1 base, J shed 5 bases, and the junction held 5 bases outside the gene matches. CDR3 size: 16 residues. Per the germline V gene, CDR1 is MNHNS and CDR2 is SASEGT. Here the CDR3 reads CASSEVGTGGPYGYTS. CDR3 nucleotides: TGTGCCAGCAGTGAAGTAGGGACAGGGGGCCCTTATGGCTACACCTCC.

This clone was observed a single time. The chain is built from TRBV11-3 and TRBJ1-3, with no clear D. This CDR3 is built from 19 residues. Germline CDR1 reads SGHNT; CDR2 reads YENEEA. With 3 bases removed from V and 2 bases from J, the gap between germline ends came to 23 bases. The chain's CDR3 is CASSLEALQALNPGNTIYF. The CDR3 DNA follows: TGTGCCAGCAGCTTGGAGGCCCTTCAGGCCCTGAATCCTGGAAACACCATATATTTT.

This rearrangement joins TRBV29-1 to TRBJ1-1; the D is unclear. This CDR3 has 14 residues. Germline CDR1 SQVTM, CDR2 ANQGSEA. Trimming took off 1 base at V and 0 bases at J, with 9 bases between the two ends. CDR3 residues: CSVEAKSLNTEAFF. The CDR3 DNA reads as TGCAGCGTTGAAGCTAAATCACTGAACACTGAAGCTTTCTTT.

The chain links TRBV11-2 to TRBJ1-5; possible D gene TRBD1, 6 bases. From germline, CDR1 is SGHAT and CDR2 FQNNGV. The CDR3 totals 13 residues. Between the trimmed V and J ends, which lost 5 bases and 4 bases, there was a span of 9 bases. This CDR3 reads CASSPDRNQPQHF. The CDR3 DNA reads as TGTGCCAGCAGCCCCGACAGGAATCAGCCCCAGCATTTT.

V gene TRBV11-2 combines with J gene TRBJ2-5; 12 nucleotides align to TRBD2. The germline gives CDR1 SGHAT, CDR2 FQNNGV. This CDR3 is 15 amino acids long. V was clipped by 2 bases and J by 3 bases; unmatched bases: 1. The DNA of the CDR3 is TGTGCCAGCAGCTTATGGACTAGCGGGAAAGAGACCCAGTACTTC. It yields the protein CASSLWTSGKETQYF.

V and J are TRBV27 and TRBJ2-4; TRBD2 matches at 13 bases. The V gene end was trimmed by 5 bases and the J gene end by 3 bases; junction bases not matched to a gene: 4. CDR1 and CDR2 (germline): MNHEY, SMNVEV (reference sequence). CDR3 length: 16 amino acids. This CDR3 reads CASSLLAGGNKNIQYF. CDR3 in DNA: TGTGCCAGCAGTCTACTAGCGGGAGGGAACAAAAACATTCAGTACTTC.

The chain links TRBV19 to TRBJ2-6; 7 bases agree with TRBD1. The J segment lost 4 bases and the V segment lost 7 bases, leaving 13 bases of the junction unmatched. The CDR3 is 17 amino acids. CDR1 is LNHDA and CDR2 is SQIVND in the germline V gene (reference sequence). The DNA of the CDR3 is TGTGCCAGTAACCTTGGGACAGCCGTTCAAGGGGCCAACGTCCTGACTTTC. Translating it yields CASNLGTAVQGANVLTF.

This clone has more than one count but fewer than ten. The chain employs TRBV9 and TRBJ2-2; D possibly corresponds to TRBD2 (6 bases). CDR3 length: 13 residues. In germline, CDR1 is SGDLS, CDR2 YYNGEE. Trimming took 4 bases from V and 4 from J, leaving 8 bases between them. CDR3 region: CASSRGSTGELFF. The CDR3 DNA follows: TGTGCCAGCAGCCGGGGGTCCACCGGGGAGCTGTTTTTT.